The 27 T cell receptor beta chains reported below all come from one sample, sequenced in a study of T cell repertoires in cytomegalovirus infection. TCRdb used MiXCR to reprocess the reads, holding one entry per CDR3 protein. The profile shows more than 400,000 distinct CDR3 sequences, more than 25% of them singletons. The sequencing input was PBMCs. The receptor source for this set is a human donor in good health (CMV status not recorded). Some clones in this sample may be carry-over from other donors' samples.

This clonotype was seen a handful of times. The V gene is TRBV7-9, the J gene TRBJ2-5; a possible D gene is TRBD2 (5 bases). Trimming stripped 1 base from V and 0 bases from J, with 12 bases between. The CDR3 spans 16 residues. Germline CDR1 SEHNR, CDR2 FQNEAQ (reference sequence). The CDR3 region has the DNA TGTGCCAGCAGCTTAGTTACTTTCGGGGACCAAGAGACCCAGTACTTC. Encoded protein: CASSLVTFGDQETQYF.

This chain uses TRBV15 with TRBJ2-7, with TRBD1 matching over 9 bases. Germline V lookup: CDR1 LNHNV, CDR2 YYDKDF (reference sequence). With V trimmed by 3 bases and J by 5 bases, 8 bases remained unmatched. CDR3 length: 15 residues. The CDR3 region has the DNA TGTGCCACCAGCAGGTTACCCACAGGGGGCGACGAGCAGTACGTC. Its protein product is CATSRLPTGGDEQYV.

This CDR3 reads CASRPFSAPYNEQFF. The CDR3 DNA follows: TGTGCCAGCAGGCCCTTTTCTGCCCCCTACAATGAGCAGTTCTTC. This chain connects TRBV6-5 to TRBJ2-1; D gene ambiguous. Trimming removed 6 bases at V and 2 bases at J, with 14 bases between. The CDR3 is made up of 15 amino acids. Germline V CDR1 and CDR2: MNHEY, SVGAGI.

The CDR3 coding sequence is TGTGCCAGCAGTGAAATCGGGAGGGCCGTGGAGACCCAGTACTTC. This gives the protein CASSEIGRAVETQYF. V and J are TRBV2 and TRBJ2-5; 8 positions match TRBD2. V shed 2 bases and J 5 bases; nucleotides not matched to a gene: 7. CDR1 is SNHLY and CDR2 is FYNNEI in the germline V gene. The CDR3 spans 15 residues.

This chain joins TRBV7-9 and TRBJ1-6; 9 bases are shared with TRBD1. There are 15 residues in the CDR3. With V trimmed by 4 bases and J by 7 bases, 5 bases remained unmatched. Germline CDR1 and CDR2: SEHNR and FQNEAQ (reference sequence). Here the CDR3 DNA reads TGTGCCAGCAGCTCCACAGGACAGGGGAATTCACCCCTCCACTTT. This encodes CASSSTGQGNSPLHF.

In its sample, this clonotype was seen a few times. The chain links TRBV6-5 to TRBJ1-1, with TRBD1 matching 8 bases. The CDR3 has 14 residues. Germline V gene lookup returns CDR1 MNHEY and CDR2 SVGAGI. V lost 6 bases and J lost 0; bases outside the gene matches: 3. The CDR3 reads CASRWDRLNTEAFF. The CDR3 coding sequence is TGTGCCAGCAGATGGGACAGGTTGAACACTGAAGCTTTCTTT.

This clonotype was seen only a few times. The genes are TRBV6-2 or TRBV6-3 and TRBJ1-2; perhaps TRBD1 as D (6 bases). V lost 4 bases and J lost 4, with 13 bases in between. The germline V gene encodes CDR1 MNHEY and CDR2 SVGEGT. CDR3 length: 14 residues. For the CDR3, the DNA is TGTGCCAGCAGTTTACCGGGACAAATCTATGGCTACACCTTC. Its protein product is CASSLPGQIYGYTF.

The chain combines TRBV27 with TRBJ1-2; D is possibly TRBD1 (5 bases). V was trimmed by 0 bases and J by 4 bases, leaving 12 bases between them. Germline CDR1 MNHEY, CDR2 SMNVEV (reference sequence). The CDR3 covers 15 residues. The CDR3 sequence is CASSLSGPRSYGYTF. The CDR3, as DNA: TGTGCCAGCAGTTTATCGGGGCCCAGGAGCTATGGCTACACCTTC.

This clonotype was seen once. The genes are TRBV12-3 or TRBV12-4 and TRBJ2-1; D not resolved. Trimming removed 5 bases at V and 7 bases at J, with 9 bases between. The CDR3 runs 12 residues. The CDR3 spells CASSVRQNEQFF. Here the CDR3 DNA reads TGTGCCAGCAGTGTCAGACAAAATGAGCAGTTCTTC.

This chain links TRBV28 with TRBJ1-1, with D possibly matching TRBD1 (5 bases). This CDR3 is 14 amino acids long. Looked up from germline, CDR1 is MDHEN and CDR2 is SYDVKM. With 4 bases removed from V and 5 bases from J, the gap between germline ends came to 14 bases. This CDR3 reads CASSWGGPGTEAFF. As DNA, the CDR3 is TGTGCCAGCAGTTGGGGCGGACCGGGAACTGAAGCTTTCTTT.

This clonotype came up many times. The chain has TRBV7-2 and TRBJ1-2; D not certain. Germline CDR1 SGHTA, CDR2 FQGNSA. V was pared by 5 bases and J by 6 bases, with 22 bases between. The CDR3 spans 16 residues. CDR3 nucleotide sequence: TGTGCCAGCAGCCCCCTTCGCGCGGGAGACCCCCATGGCTACACCTTC. This sequence encodes CASSPLRAGDPHGYTF.

The chain employs TRBV6-2 or TRBV6-3 and TRBJ2-2; 14 bases match TRBD2. Per the germline V gene, CDR1 is MNHEY and CDR2 is SVGEGT. The V segment lost 5 bases and the J segment 4 bases; nucleotides outside the gene matches: 9. The CDR3 covers 18 residues. CDR3 DNA sequence: TGTGCCAGCAGTACCTCGGGACTAGCGGGAGTATCCACCGGGGAGCTGTTTTTT. Residues: CASSTSGLAGVSTGELFF.

As regards this clonotype: At one of its ends the junction is not consistent with the germline gene, which may arise from a read error. CDR3 sequence reads: CASSRGQGRRYEQYF. The CDR3 region has the DNA TGTGCCAGCAGCCGAGGGCAGGGACGGCGGTACGAGCAGTATTTC. The J gene is TRBJ2-7, the V gene TRBV28; D might be TRBD1 or TRBD2, each matching 5 bases. CDR3 length: 15 amino acids. Germline assignment: CDR1 MDHEN and CDR2 SYDVKM.

This clonotype was recorded a few times. This rearrangement joins TRBV11-2 to TRBJ2-2; D uncertain. The CDR3 spans 15 residues. The germline V gene encodes CDR1 SGHAT and CDR2 FQNNGV. The V end was cut by 3 bases, the J end by 3 bases, with 11 bases between. Here the CDR3 DNA reads TGTGCCAGCAGCTTTTCCCGGATCCACACCGGGGAGCTGTTTTTT. Translation: CASSFSRIHTGELFF.

There are a few counts of this clonotype. The CDR3 region has the DNA TGTGCCACCAGTGATCCGACAGGGGGGGGACAGCCCCAGCATTTT. This codes for CATSDPTGGGQPQHF. The chain combines TRBV24-1 with TRBJ1-5; 9 nucleotides match TRBD1. Germline CDR1 is KGHDR and CDR2 is SFDVKD. This CDR3 is built from 15 residues. Germline trimming cut 3 bases from V and 7 bases from J; bases unmatched to any gene: 6.

The CDR3 nucleotides read TGTGCCAGCAGACTCCGGACAGGGAGAAACGAGCAGTACTTC. Translation gives CASRLRTGRNEQYF. The V gene is TRBV28, the J gene TRBJ2-7; 8 bases line up with TRBD1. With V trimmed by 6 bases and J by 5 bases, 9 bases remained unmatched. Per the germline V gene, CDR1 is MDHEN and CDR2 is SYDVKM. The length of the CDR3 is 14 residues.

This clonotype has only one observation. V usage is TRBV6-6 and J usage is TRBJ2-1; 8 bases line up with TRBD1. This CDR3 is 13 amino acids long. CDR1 is MNHNY, CDR2 SVGAGI, per germline (reference sequence). Trimming at V came to 2 bases and at J to 10 bases, leaving 4 bases not matched to a gene. The CDR3 reads CASSYTGTGEQFF. CDR3 DNA: TGTGCCAGCAGTTACACAGGGACAGGCGAGCAGTTCTTC.

This chain connects TRBV7-2 to TRBJ2-7; 7 positions match TRBD2. V lost 3 bases, J lost 6 bases, and 5 bases stayed unmatched. This CDR3 is built from 13 residues. Looked up from germline, CDR1 is SGHTA and CDR2 is FQGNSA. The CDR3 DNA reads as TGTGCCAGCAGCTTTGCGGGAGCGGGCGAGCAGTACGTC. It translates to CASSFAGAGEQYV.

DNA of the CDR3: TGTGCCACCAGCCCAGGGGACAAGAACTACAATGAGCAGTTCTTC. Amino acids: CATSPGDKNYNEQFF. The chain couples TRBV24-1 to TRBJ2-1; weak D call: TRBD1 (6 bases). Germline V gives CDR1 KGHDR, CDR2 SFDVKD. CDR3 length: 15 residues. Trimming removed 7 bases at V and 3 bases at J, with 15 bases between.

The V call is TRBV28, the J call TRBJ1-1, with 9 bases fitting TRBD1. In germline, CDR1 is MDHEN, CDR2 SYDVKM. Losses at the gene ends were 6 bases for V and 3 bases for J; bases not matched to a gene: 8. The CDR3 is 15 amino acids. The CDR3 DNA is TGTGCCAGCAGGATCTACAGGGGGCTTGACACTGAAGCTTTCTTT. Encoded protein: CASRIYRGLDTEAFF.

This clonotype was seen a handful of times. The chain employs TRBV24-1 and TRBJ2-7; 11 positions match TRBD2. V was pared by 1 base and J by 2 bases, with 3 bases of the junction left unmatched. This CDR3 has 16 amino acids. Germline V gene data show CDR1 as KGHDR and CDR2 as SFDVKD. The CDR3 here is CATSDLGTSGAYEQYF. The CDR3 nucleotides read TGTGCCACCAGTGATTTAGGGACTAGCGGTGCCTACGAGCAGTACTTC.

This chain uses TRBV20-1 with TRBJ2-4, with TRBD1 matching over 12 bases. V lost 0 bases to trimming and J lost 8 bases; unmatched junction nucleotides: 14. The germline gives CDR1 DFQATT, CDR2 SNEGSKA (reference sequence). This CDR3 spans 18 amino acids. The CDR3 DNA follows: TGCAGTGCTAGAGATAAGGGGACAGGGGGCTGGGAGGGGGACATTCAGTACTTC. Translation gives CSARDKGTGGWEGDIQYF.

Only one count was recorded for this clonotype. The chain uses TRBV12-5 and TRBJ2-1; 13 bases map to TRBD2. The trim removed 0 bases at V and 5 bases at J, leaving 13 bases unmatched. CDR3 length equals 20 residues. Germline loops: CDR1 LGHNT, CDR2 FRNRAP. CDR3 coding DNA: TGTGCTAGTGGTTTGGTACCTGGGACTAGCGGGACCCCTTGGGACAATGAGCAGTTCTTC. Amino acids: CASGLVPGTSGTPWDNEQFF.

The V call is TRBV19, the J call TRBJ2-7; the D gene is possibly TRBD1 (5 bases). Between the trimmed V and J ends, which lost 0 bases and 0 bases, there was a span of 12 bases. The germline V gene has CDR1 LNHDA and CDR2 SQIVND (reference sequence). The CDR3 length is 16 residues. For the CDR3, the DNA is TGTGCCAGTAGTATAGATGCGCAGGGCCTCTCCTACGAGCAGTACTTC. It codes for CASSIDAQGLSYEQYF.

The J gene is TRBJ2-7, the V gene TRBV19; 10 bases align to TRBD2. This CDR3 has 16 amino acids. The junction had 9 bases not matched to a gene; V was cut back by 5 bases and J by 2 bases. Germline-derived CDR1 and CDR2 are LNHDA and SQIVND (reference sequence). CDR3 coding DNA: TGTGCCAGTAGTGAATCTAGCGGGAGTCCGCCCTACGAGCAGTACTTC. Amino acid sequence: CASSESSGSPPYEQYF.

Only a few counts were recorded for this clonotype. The gene calls are TRBV7-9 and TRBJ1-1; D is unclear. This CDR3 region has 18 residues. Germline assignment: CDR1 SEHNR and CDR2 FQNEAQ (reference sequence). Trimming removed 3 bases at V and 3 bases at J, with 23 bases between. CDR3 loop: CASSFPPSGVSVDTEAFF. The CDR3 nucleotides read TGTGCCAGCAGCTTTCCCCCCTCAGGCGTCTCTGTGGACACTGAAGCTTTCTTT.

V and J are TRBV20-1 and TRBJ2-7, with 7 bases that match TRBD2. Losses at the gene ends were 4 bases for V and 3 bases for J; bases not matched to a gene: 3. This CDR3 is built from 12 residues. The V gene's germline CDR1 is DFQATT and CDR2 SNEGSKA (reference sequence). The CDR3 nucleotides are TGCAGTGCTAAACGGGAGGACTACGAGCAGTACTTC. As protein: CSAKREDYEQYF.